Listed below are T cell receptor beta chains from one sample, sequenced in a study of regulatory T cells in long-lasting Graves disease. TCRdb processed the multiplex PCR reads anew with MiXCR; each CDR3 protein has one entry. The sample shows 350,000 to 500,000 distinct CDR3 sequences, over 20% of them seen only once. This specimen consisted of peripheral blood mononuclear cells (PBMCs), obtained when the disease was refractory, from a patient treated with antithyroid drugs. The receptor source for this set is a female donor with Graves disease. CDR3s include the opening cysteine and the closing phenylalanine or tryptophan. D genes are given only for firm matches. Size values are once, few and many counts, or a class for expanded clones, and some rows have none.

v_gene: TRBV2
d_gene: NA
len: 16
abundance: many
j_gene: TRBJ2-2
CDR3nt: TGTGCCAGCTACACAGAATCACTCTCGGGCACCGGGGAGCTGTTTTTT
CDR3aa: CASYTESLSGTGELFF

v_gene: TRBV7-6
d_gene: NA
len: 15
abundance: NA
j_gene: TRBJ2-3
CDR3nt: TGTGCCAGCAGCTTTACGACTGGTAGCACAGATACGCAGTATTTT
CDR3aa: CASSFTTGSTDTQYF

v_gene: TRBV20-1
d_gene: NA
len: 16
abundance: NA
j_gene: TRBJ2-1
CDR3nt: TGCAGTGCTCTGTATTCCGGGAAGAGGAGTCCCAATGAGCAGTTCTTC
CDR3aa: CSALYSGKRSPNEQFF

v_gene: TRBV9
d_gene: TRBD1
len: 15
abundance: NA
j_gene: TRBJ1-1
CDR3nt: TGTGCCAGCAGCGGTCGGACAGGCGGGAACACTGAAGCTTTCTTT
CDR3aa: CASSGRTGGNTEAFF

v_gene: TRBV6-2/TRBV6-3
d_gene: NA
len: 14
abundance: few
j_gene: TRBJ1-1
CDR3nt: TGTGCCAGCAGTTTGGGGCAGGGTTCCTTTGAAGCTTTCTTT
CDR3aa: CASSLGQGSFEAFF

v_gene: TRBV9
d_gene: NA
len: 16
abundance: many
j_gene: TRBJ2-5
CDR3nt: TGTGCCAGCAGCCCGATGACGCCGAGCCGTAGCGAGACCCAGTACTTC
CDR3aa: CASSPMTPSRSETQYF

v_gene: TRBV2
d_gene: NA
len: 14
abundance: many
j_gene: TRBJ1-6
CDR3nt: TGTGCCAGCAGTGACTTAGGGGGGAATTCACCCCTCCACTTT
CDR3aa: CASSDLGGNSPLHF

v_gene: TRBV6-2/TRBV6-3
d_gene: NA
len: 12
abundance: few
j_gene: TRBJ1-1
CDR3nt: TGTGCCAGCAGTTTACAAGAGAGTGAAGCTTTCTTT
CDR3aa: CASSLQESEAFF

v_gene: TRBV27
d_gene: NA
len: 13
abundance: many
j_gene: TRBJ1-1
CDR3nt: TGTGCCAGCAGTTTATGGCAGGGCGCTGAAGCTTTCTTT
CDR3aa: CASSLWQGAEAFF

v_gene: TRBV5-1
d_gene: TRBD1
len: 15
abundance: few
j_gene: TRBJ2-5
CDR3nt: TGCGCCAGCAGCCAACGGACAGGTGTCGGAGAGACCCAGTACTTC
CDR3aa: CASSQRTGVGETQYF

v_gene: TRBV20-1
d_gene: TRBD2
len: 14
abundance: NA
j_gene: TRBJ2-3
CDR3nt: TGCAGTTCCAAAACTAGCGGGAGAACAGATACGCAGTATTTT
CDR3aa: CSSKTSGRTDTQYF

v_gene: TRBV2
d_gene: NA
len: 11
abundance: many
j_gene: TRBJ2-7
CDR3nt: TGTGCCAGCAATGAGGGGCGGGAGCAGTACTTC
CDR3aa: CASNEGREQYF

v_gene: TRBV27
d_gene: TRBD2
len: 19
abundance: many
j_gene: TRBJ2-7
CDR3nt: TGTGCCAGCAGTTTGGACGAGGGGGGGGCTAGCGGGAGTTCCTACGAGCAGTACTTC
CDR3aa: CASSLDEGGASGSSYEQYF

v_gene: TRBV19
d_gene: TRBD2
len: 17
abundance: NA
j_gene: TRBJ2-2
CDR3nt: TGTGCCAGTAGTATCGGGCTAGCGGCTCCGAACACCGGGGAGCTGTTTTTT
CDR3aa: CASSIGLAAPNTGELFF

v_gene: TRBV28
d_gene: NA
len: 17
abundance: many
j_gene: TRBJ2-6
CDR3nt: TGTGCCAGCAGTTTAGGCGACGGTGCAACTGGGGCCAACGTCCTGACTTTC
CDR3aa: CASSLGDGATGANVLTF

v_gene: TRBV7-8
d_gene: NA
len: 17
abundance: NA
j_gene: TRBJ2-3
CDR3nt: TGTGCCAGCAGCAAAGACGCCGCAGGGCTTAGCACAGGTACGCAGTATTTT
CDR3aa: CASSKDAAGLSTGTQYF

v_gene: TRBV5-1
d_gene: NA
len: 15
abundance: NA
j_gene: TRBJ1-6
CDR3nt: TGCGCCAGCAGCTTGGAAACCGGTACTAATTCACCCCTCCACTTT
CDR3aa: CASSLETGTNSPLHF

v_gene: TRBV2
d_gene: TRBD1
len: 14
abundance: many
j_gene: TRBJ1-1
CDR3nt: TGTGCCAGCAGGGCAGGGGGGAGGAACACTGAAGCTTTCTTT
CDR3aa: CASRAGGRNTEAFF

v_gene: TRBV3-1
d_gene: NA
len: 15
abundance: many
j_gene: TRBJ1-2
CDR3nt: TGTGCCAGCAGCCAACTGGGGTATCCAAACTATGGCTACACCTTC
CDR3aa: CASSQLGYPNYGYTF

v_gene: TRBV28
d_gene: NA
len: 15
abundance: many
j_gene: TRBJ2-2
CDR3nt: TGTGCCAGCAGTTTTTATAGACCGCCGGCCGGGGAGCTGTTTTTT
CDR3aa: CASSFYRPPAGELFF

v_gene: TRBV11-2
d_gene: NA
len: 15
abundance: NA
j_gene: TRBJ2-1
CDR3nt: TGTGCCAGCAGCTTAGAACACCAACTGGGCAATGAGCAGTTCTTC
CDR3aa: CASSLEHQLGNEQFF

v_gene: TRBV6-1
d_gene: NA
len: 14
abundance: few
j_gene: TRBJ1-2
CDR3nt: TGTGCCAGCAGTCAGTACCTTGGGCAGTATGGCTACACCTTC
CDR3aa: CASSQYLGQYGYTF

v_gene: TRBV10-2
d_gene: TRBD2
len: 17
abundance: few
j_gene: TRBJ2-1
CDR3nt: TGCGCCAGCAGCAAGACTAGCGGGAGTCTTATCTACAATGAGCAGTTCTTC
CDR3aa: CASSKTSGSLIYNEQFF

v_gene: TRBV7-9
d_gene: NA
len: 13
abundance: NA
j_gene: TRBJ2-7
CDR3nt: TGTGCCAGCGGCTCGGGGCTCTTCTACGAGCAGTACTTC
CDR3aa: CASGSGLFYEQYF

v_gene: TRBV27
d_gene: NA
len: 13
abundance: few
j_gene: TRBJ2-4
CDR3nt: TGTGCCAGTATGACTATAGCCAAAAACATTCAGTACTTC
CDR3aa: CASMTIAKNIQYF

v_gene: TRBV15
d_gene: NA
len: 13
abundance: many
j_gene: TRBJ1-1
CDR3nt: TGTGCCACCAGCAGAAGAATGGACACTGAAGCTTTCTTT
CDR3aa: CATSRRMDTEAFF

v_gene: TRBV6-5
d_gene: NA
len: 14
abundance: NA
j_gene: TRBJ2-7
CDR3nt: TGTGCCAGCAGTTTAAATCCGGGAACCTACGAGCAGTACTTC
CDR3aa: CASSLNPGTYEQYF

v_gene: TRBV5-5
d_gene: NA
len: 15
abundance: few
j_gene: TRBJ1-5
CDR3nt: TGTGCCAGCAGCATTGGACCGAAGAGCGGTCAGCCCCAGCATTTT
CDR3aa: CASSIGPKSGQPQHF

v_gene: TRBV2
d_gene: NA
len: 14
abundance: many
j_gene: TRBJ1-5
CDR3nt: TGTGCCAGCAGACAAGACATGAGCAATCAGCCCCAGCATTTT
CDR3aa: CASRQDMSNQPQHF

v_gene: TRBV2
d_gene: TRBD2
len: 14
abundance: many
j_gene: TRBJ2-7
CDR3nt: TGTGCCAGCAGGAGCGGGGGACCTAACTTCGGGCAGTACTTC
CDR3aa: CASRSGGPNFGQYF

v_gene: TRBV28
d_gene: TRBD2
len: 16
abundance: NA
j_gene: TRBJ2-1
CDR3nt: TGTGCCTCTGCGATAGCGGGAGGGTTTTGGGGCGATGAGCAGTTCTTC
CDR3aa: CASAIAGGFWGDEQFF

v_gene: TRBV12-3/TRBV12-4
d_gene: TRBD2
len: 15
abundance: NA
j_gene: TRBJ2-7
CDR3nt: TGTGCCAGCAGCGTACCGGGACTAGCGGCCTACGAGCAGTACTTC
CDR3aa: CASSVPGLAAYEQYF

v_gene: TRBV5-1
d_gene: NA
len: 13
abundance: few
j_gene: TRBJ2-5
CDR3nt: TGCGCCAGCAGCGACGGGTACCAAGAGACCCAGTACTTC
CDR3aa: CASSDGYQETQYF

v_gene: TRBV20-1
d_gene: NA
len: 14
abundance: few
j_gene: TRBJ1-6
CDR3nt: TGCAGTGCTAGAGTTCCCGAAAGAGGGTCACCCCTCCACTTT
CDR3aa: CSARVPERGSPLHF

v_gene: TRBV28
d_gene: NA
len: 14
abundance: many
j_gene: TRBJ2-2
CDR3nt: TGTGCCATCAGGGTAGGGGCTGCTACCGGGGAGCTGTTTTTT
CDR3aa: CAIRVGAATGELFF

v_gene: TRBV5-6
d_gene: NA
len: 14
abundance: NA
j_gene: TRBJ2-3
CDR3nt: TGTGCCAGCAGCTTGGGGGGAGCAGGAGATACGCAGTATTTT
CDR3aa: CASSLGGAGDTQYF

v_gene: TRBV28
d_gene: NA
len: 15
abundance: few
j_gene: TRBJ2-3
CDR3nt: TGTGCCAGCAGCCCTATGTCCTTTGGTACAGATACGCAGTATTTT
CDR3aa: CASSPMSFGTDTQYF

v_gene: TRBV19
d_gene: NA
len: 14
abundance: once
j_gene: TRBJ1-2
CDR3nt: TGTGCCAGTAGTATAGTCGGGGGCGAGTATGGCTACACCTTC
CDR3aa: CASSIVGGEYGYTF

v_gene: TRBV3-1
d_gene: NA
len: 12
abundance: many
j_gene: TRBJ1-6
CDR3nt: TGTGCCAGCAGCCAAGACAGCCTCAACATCCACTTT
CDR3aa: CASSQDSLNIHF

v_gene: TRBV14
d_gene: NA
len: 13
abundance: many
j_gene: TRBJ1-1
CDR3nt: TGTGCCAGCAGCTGGGAGTACGGGACTGAAGCTTTCTTT
CDR3aa: CASSWEYGTEAFF

v_gene: TRBV10-3
d_gene: NA
len: 17
abundance: NA
j_gene: TRBJ2-2
CDR3nt: TGTGCCACCCAACCCCTCCAACGGCAGGGGTTAGCCGGGGAGCTGTTTTTT
CDR3aa: CATQPLQRQGLAGELFF

v_gene: TRBV2
d_gene: NA
len: 14
abundance: NA
j_gene: TRBJ2-1
CDR3nt: TGTGCCAGCAGTGATCAAGGGCAGCACAATGAGCAGTTCTTC
CDR3aa: CASSDQGQHNEQFF

v_gene: TRBV10-3
d_gene: TRBD1
len: 13
abundance: few
j_gene: TRBJ2-1
CDR3nt: TGTGCCATCAGTGGGGACAGGGCCCATGAGCAGTTCTTC
CDR3aa: CAISGDRAHEQFF

v_gene: TRBV28
d_gene: TRBD2
len: 17
abundance: NA
j_gene: TRBJ2-1
CDR3nt: TGTGCCAGCAGTTTATATGGACTAGTGGGCTGGGAGAATGAGCAGTTCTTC
CDR3aa: CASSLYGLVGWENEQFF

v_gene: TRBV6-5
d_gene: TRBD2
len: 14
abundance: many
j_gene: TRBJ2-7
CDR3nt: TGTGCCAGCAGTTCCTCTAGCGGGACCTACGAGCAGTACTTC
CDR3aa: CASSSSSGTYEQYF

v_gene: TRBV10-3
d_gene: NA
len: 14
abundance: many
j_gene: TRBJ2-5
CDR3nt: TGTGCCATCAGTGACAGCCTGGGGCAAGAGACCCAGTACTTC
CDR3aa: CAISDSLGQETQYF

v_gene: TRBV3-1
d_gene: TRBD2
len: 16
abundance: NA
j_gene: TRBJ2-2
CDR3nt: TGTGCCAGCAGCCTCGGACTAGCGGCCATCACCGGGGAGCTGTTTTTT
CDR3aa: CASSLGLAAITGELFF

v_gene: TRBV6-1
d_gene: NA
len: 12
abundance: NA
j_gene: TRBJ2-7
CDR3nt: TGTGCCAGCAGAACACCATCCTACGAGCAGTACTTC
CDR3aa: CASRTPSYEQYF

v_gene: TRBV5-5
d_gene: NA
len: 15
abundance: NA
j_gene: TRBJ2-3
CDR3nt: TGTGCCAGCAGCTTGAGGGTCCTGGCCCAAGATACGCAGTATTTT
CDR3aa: CASSLRVLAQDTQYF

v_gene: TRBV5-1
d_gene: NA
len: 15
abundance: NA
j_gene: TRBJ2-7
CDR3nt: TGCGCCAGCAGCTTGGCCTGGGAGGACGTATACGAGCAGTACTTC
CDR3aa: CASSLAWEDVYEQYF

v_gene: TRBV27
d_gene: NA
len: 13
abundance: NA
j_gene: TRBJ2-4
CDR3nt: TGTGCCAGCAGCCCAAGTGCCAAAAACATTCAGTACTTC
CDR3aa: CASSPSAKNIQYF

v_gene: TRBV7-9
d_gene: TRBD2
len: 15
abundance: NA
j_gene: TRBJ2-7
CDR3nt: TGTGCCAGCAGCTCAGTTATGGGAGGGAGGGACGAGCAGTACTTC
CDR3aa: CASSSVMGGRDEQYF